These 18 T cell receptor beta chains came from one sample sequenced in a study of T cell responses to AZD1222 COVID-19 vaccine. The assay was immunoSEQ multiplex PCR, and TCRdb's table has in-frame clones only and misses some. The sample carries around 200,000 clones, 70% to 90% recorded once. Specimen: peripheral blood, collected on day 0 of AZD1222 vaccination. The receptors were sampled from an adult in good health.

Turning to this clone: Relative to the germline gene, one junction end is altered; a read error may explain this. This chain joins TRBV7-7 and TRBJ2-1; 7 bases map to TRBD2. This CDR3 spans 16 amino acids. Germline lookup yields CDR1 SSHAT and CDR2 FNYEAQ (reference sequence). The CDR3 loop is CASSLAAGTSYNEQFF. The CDR3 DNA reads TGTGCTAGCAGCTTAGCAGCGGGGACCTCCTACAATGAGCAGTTCTTC.

This rearrangement joins TRBV7-8 to TRBJ2-2; TRBD2 might be the D (7 bases). This CDR3 comprises 18 residues. Germline-derived CDR1 and CDR2 are SGHVS and FQNEAQ. V lost 5 bases and J lost 5, with 24 bases in between. DNA for the CDR3: TGTGCCAGCAGCCCCCGGGGGCTGACGGGAGGCCAGACCGGGGAGCTGTTTTTT. Its translation is CASSPRGLTGGQTGELFF. Supplemented by reference TRBV7-8 and TRBJ2-2, the full variable domain reads GAGVSQSPRYKVAKRGQDVALRCDPISGHVSLFWYQQALGQGPEFLTYFQNEAQLDKSGLPSDRFFAERPEGSVSTLKIQRTQQEDSAVYLCASSPRGLTGGQTGELFFGEGSRLTVL.

V gene TRBV11-3 combines with J gene TRBJ2-5; possible D gene TRBD2, 6 bases. With 4 bases removed from V and 1 base from J, the gap between germline ends came to 16 bases. Germline lookup yields CDR1 SGHNT and CDR2 YENEEA. This CDR3 contains 16 residues. The CDR3 loop is CASSSRRLGGQETQYF. CDR3 nucleotide sequence: TGTGCCAGCAGCTCGCGAAGGCTGGGGGGCCAAGAGACCCAGTACTTC.

V gene TRBV10-3 combines with J gene TRBJ1-2, with D possibly matching TRBD1 (6 bases). The V gene's germline CDR1 is ENHRY and CDR2 SYGVKD. Trimming removed 10 bases at V and 8 bases at J, with 20 bases between. The CDR3 spans 13 residues. The CDR3 is CATGGDRLNGYTF. CDR3 bases: TGTGCCACCGGAGGAGACAGGTTAAACGGCTACACCTTC.

Relative to its sample, this clone is medium-sized. The chain recombines TRBV9 with TRBJ2-7; TRBD1 aligns across 10 bases. V lost 4 bases to trimming and J lost 6 bases; unmatched junction nucleotides: 7. The CDR3 has 14 residues. In germline, CDR1 is SGDLS, CDR2 YYNGEE. DNA for the CDR3: TGTGCCAGCAGCCTCGGGACAGGGGATCGCGAGCAGTACTTC. Its translation is CASSLGTGDREQYF.

This sequence joins TRBV19 and TRBJ1-6; TRBD1 is a possible D gene (6 bases). Looked up from germline, CDR1 is LNHDA and CDR2 is SQIVND (reference sequence). The CDR3 is made up of 16 amino acids. V lost 6 bases, J lost 5 bases, and 17 bases lay in between. CDR3 residues: CASSSTWTVDNSPLHF. CDR3 bases: TGTGCCAGTAGCAGTACTTGGACAGTAGATAATTCACCCCTCCACTTT.

This CDR3 reads CAWSVAGAKNIQYF. The CDR3 DNA reads as TGTGCCTGGAGTGTGGCAGGGGCCAAAAACATTCAGTACTTC. This chain connects TRBV30 to TRBJ2-4; TRBD1 is a possible D gene (5 bases). Germline V gene data show CDR1 as GTSNPN and CDR2 as SVGIG (reference sequence). This CDR3 spans 14 amino acids. V lost 0 bases and J lost 1, with 7 bases in between. Supplemented by reference TRBV30 and TRBJ2-4, the full variable domain reads SQTIHQWPATLVQPVGSPLSLECTVEGTSNPNLYWYRQAAGRGLQLLFYSVGIGQISSEVPQNLSASRPQDRQFILSSKKLLLSDSGFYLCAWSVAGAKNIQYFGAGTRLSVL.

This chain connects TRBV7-2 to TRBJ1-1, with 10 positions matching TRBD1. From germline, CDR1 is SGHTA and CDR2 FQGNSA. The V gene end was trimmed by 5 bases and the J gene end by 3 bases; junction bases not matched to a gene: 9. The CDR3 is made up of 16 amino acids. CDR3 sequence (DNA): TGTGCCAGCAGCCGCGGGACAGGGGCGCGCGACACTGAAGCTTTCTTT. Its protein is CASSRGTGARDTEAFF.

The chain combines TRBV9 with TRBJ1-5; D uncertain. Trimming shortened V by 2 bases and J by 4 bases, and 16 bases separated the two germline ends. Germline V lookup: CDR1 SGDLS, CDR2 YYNGEE. This CDR3 comprises 16 residues. This CDR3 reads CASSVFGFIWNQPQHF. The CDR3 DNA reads TGTGCCAGCAGCGTTTTCGGATTTATATGGAATCAGCCCCAGCATTTT.

This clone was observed a few times. The genes are TRBV10-1 and TRBJ1-1, with 10 bases fitting TRBD1. The germline V gene has CDR1 WNHNN and CDR2 SYGVQD (reference sequence). V dropped 6 bases and J dropped 5; count of bases not matched to a gene: 12. The CDR3 runs 16 residues. CDR3 loop: CASSTGQGNKGTEAFF. In nucleotides, the CDR3 is TGCGCCAGCAGCACGGGACAGGGGAATAAAGGGACTGAAGCTTTCTTT.

The V call is TRBV11-2, the J call TRBJ2-7; D gene ambiguous. V lost 2 bases and J 3 bases, leaving 8 bases between the germline ends. The germline CDR1 and CDR2 sequences are SGHAT and FQNNGV. This CDR3 is built from 13 residues. The CDR3 DNA is TGTGCCAGCAGCTTATTGGCAGGCTACGAGCAGTACTTC. Amino acid sequence: CASSLLAGYEQYF.

V usage is TRBV3-1 (or the pseudogene TRBV3-2) and J usage is TRBJ1-6, with D possibly matching TRBD1 (5 bases). V was shortened by 4 bases and J by 9 bases, with 16 bases between the two germline ends. The length of the CDR3 is 15 residues. CDR1 and CDR2 (germline): LGHDT, YNNKEL (reference sequence). The CDR3 DNA sequence: TGTGCCAGCAGCCTAATTACAGGTCGCACTTCACCCCTCCACTTT. Amino acids: CASSLITGRTSPLHF.

V gene TRBV5-4 combines with J gene TRBJ1-1; weak D call: TRBD1 (6 bases). This CDR3 contains 13 residues. V was trimmed by 7 bases and J by 1 base, leaving 11 bases between them. Per germline, CDR1 SGHNT and CDR2 YYREEE (reference sequence). This chain's CDR3 is CASVEGGNTEAFF. CDR3 DNA: TGTGCCAGCGTTGAGGGGGGGAACACTGAAGCTTTCTTT.

The chain recombines TRBV5-6 with TRBJ2-5; D possibly uses TRBD1 or TRBD2 (5 bases each). Trimming pared 1 base from V and 7 bases from J, leaving 23 bases between. The germline V gene encodes CDR1 SGHDT and CDR2 YYEEEE. This CDR3 is 17 amino acids long. CDR3 sequence reads: CASSLYGGSQGSRTQYF. The CDR3 nucleotides read TGTGCCAGCAGCTTGTATGGGGGATCTCAGGGTTCGCGGACCCAGTACTTC.

The J gene is TRBJ2-2, the V gene TRBV18; D gene uncertain. Germline V lookup: CDR1 KGHSH, CDR2 LQKENI. The CDR3 is made up of 14 amino acids. The germline V and J ends were trimmed by 2 bases and 8 bases, with 12 bases remaining between them. In DNA, the CDR3 is TGTGCCAGCTCACCAGGGCCAGATATGGGGGAGCTGTTTTTT. Amino acids: CASSPGPDMGELFF. Full variable domain (missing parts from reference TRBV18 and TRBJ2-2): NAGVMQNPRHLVRRRGQEARLRCSPMKGHSHVYWYRQLPEEGLKFMVYLQKENIIDESGMPKERFSAEFPKEGPSILRIQQVVRGDSAAYFCASSPGPDMGELFFGEGSRLTVL.

V and J are TRBV18 and TRBJ1-6, with D uncertain. V lost 2 bases and J 7 bases, leaving 15 bases between the germline ends. CDR3 length: 16 amino acids. Germline assignment: CDR1 KGHSH and CDR2 LQKENI. The CDR3 protein is CASSPYRAGRNSPLHF. The CDR3 DNA reads TGTGCCAGCTCACCATACCGTGCTGGGAGAAATTCACCCCTCCACTTT.

This clone has a single count. The chain is built from TRBV14 and TRBJ2-5, with TRBD1 matching 9 bases. The CDR3 covers 16 residues. The germline CDR1 and CDR2 sequences are SGHDN and FVKESK. Trimming took 4 bases from V and 4 from J; bases not matched to a gene: 10. The CDR3 DNA follows: TGTGCCAGCAGCCGACAGGGGGAGGGTTCAGGAGAGACCCAGTACTTC. Protein product: CASSRQGEGSGETQYF.

The chain uses TRBV6-5 and TRBJ2-7; either TRBD1 or TRBD2 may supply D (5 bases each). Germline CDR1 reads MNHEY; CDR2 reads SVGAGI. The germline V and J ends were trimmed by 0 bases and 3 bases, with 12 bases remaining between them. The CDR3 has 15 amino acids. CDR3 nucleotide sequence: TGTGCCAGCAGTTACTCGACGGGGACCTTCTACGAGCAGTACTTC. Protein: CASSYSTGTFYEQYF.